This T cell receptor beta chain was recovered during a study of beta chain features in type 1 diabetes. Turning to the study itself: Sorted cells from all samples, numbering roughly 100 million, were examined.

Populations obtained by sorting all exceeded 95% purity. This CDR3 region has 13 residues. The germline V gene has CDR1 GTSNPN and CDR2 SVGIG (reference sequence). V lost 2 bases, J lost 1 base, and 9 bases lay in between. Since all of the isolated RNA was reverse transcribed, expressed TCRB transcripts were what got sequenced. TCRdb's copy holds only in-frame clones and misses some; the assay was immunoSEQ multiplex PCR. Among around 300,000 clones listed, about 8.5% were seen once. The chain links TRBV30 to TRBJ2-7, with D tentatively TRBD2 (5 bases). The sequence was collected from a woman between 18 and 29 years old in good health. Sequenced sample: central memory CD4+ T cells from blood. CDR3 amino acids: CAWSPRGSYEQYF. In DNA, the CDR3 is TGTGCCTGGAGTCCCCGGGGTTCCTACGAGCAGTACTTC.